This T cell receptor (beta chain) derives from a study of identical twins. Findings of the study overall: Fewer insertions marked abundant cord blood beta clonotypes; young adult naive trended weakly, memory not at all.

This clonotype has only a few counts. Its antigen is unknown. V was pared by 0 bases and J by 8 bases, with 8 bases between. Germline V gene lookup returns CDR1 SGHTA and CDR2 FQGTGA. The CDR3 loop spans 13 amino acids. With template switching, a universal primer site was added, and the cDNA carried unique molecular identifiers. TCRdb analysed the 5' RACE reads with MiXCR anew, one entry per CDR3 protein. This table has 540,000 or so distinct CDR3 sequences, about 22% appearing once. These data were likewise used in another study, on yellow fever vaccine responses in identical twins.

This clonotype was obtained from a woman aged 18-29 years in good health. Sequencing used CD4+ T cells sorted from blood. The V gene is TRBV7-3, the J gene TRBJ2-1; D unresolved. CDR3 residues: CASSLTVKDEQFF. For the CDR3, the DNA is TGTGCCAGCAGCTTAACGGTGAAGGATGAGCAGTTCTTC.